The present entry profiles one TCR beta chain with its context. Between the trimmed V and J ends, which lost 5 bases and 0 bases, there was a span of 11 bases. The CDR3 is 15 amino acids. Germline values: CDR1 SEHNR, CDR2 FQNEAQ (reference sequence). This specimen comes from a study of T cell changes during pregnancy in multiple sclerosis. Clones were sequenced by immunoSEQ multiplex PCR, and TCRdb holds only the in-frame ones, with some missing. Here the sample spans 95,000 to 100,000 clones, about 90% being singletons. V usage is TRBV7-9 and J usage is TRBJ2-1; possibly TRBD2 for D (6 bases). The sequenced sample was peripheral blood, obtained in the second trimester of pregnancy. This clonotype was obtained from a female donor with multiple sclerosis, enrolled in a pregnancy study. CDR3 sequence reads: CASSERVSSYNEQFF. CDR3 bases: TGTGCCAGCAGCGAGCGGGTTAGCTCCTACAATGAGCAGTTCTTC.